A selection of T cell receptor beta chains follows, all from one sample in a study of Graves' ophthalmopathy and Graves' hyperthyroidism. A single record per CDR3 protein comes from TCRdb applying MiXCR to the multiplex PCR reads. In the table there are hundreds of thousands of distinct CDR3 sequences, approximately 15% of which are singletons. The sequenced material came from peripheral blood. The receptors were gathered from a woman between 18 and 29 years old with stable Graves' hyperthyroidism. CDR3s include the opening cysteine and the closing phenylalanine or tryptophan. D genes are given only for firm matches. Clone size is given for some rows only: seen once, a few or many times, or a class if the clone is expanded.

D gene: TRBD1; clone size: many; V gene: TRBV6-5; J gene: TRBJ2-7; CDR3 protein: CASGYTGQGTNEQYF; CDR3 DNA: TGTGCCAGCGGGTACACGGGACAGGGGACTAATGAGCAGTACTTC
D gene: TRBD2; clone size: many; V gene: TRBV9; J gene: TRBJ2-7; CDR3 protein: CASSVARSGPGLAYEQYF; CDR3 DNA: TGTGCCAGCAGCGTAGCACGATCAGGACCGGGACTAGCCTACGAGCAGTACTTC
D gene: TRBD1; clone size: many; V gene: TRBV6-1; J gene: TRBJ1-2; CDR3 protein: CASSEWTGALVGSGYTF; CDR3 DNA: TGTGCCAGCAGTGAATGGACAGGAGCTTTAGTGGGTAGCGGCTACACCTTC
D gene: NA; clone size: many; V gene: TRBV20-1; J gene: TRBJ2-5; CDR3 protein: CSARGGETQYF; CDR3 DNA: TGCAGTGCTAGAGGTGGAGAGACCCAGTACTTC
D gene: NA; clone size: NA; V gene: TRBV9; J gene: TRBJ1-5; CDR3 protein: CASSVGGQSNQPQHF; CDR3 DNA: TGTGCCAGCAGCGTAGGGGGGCAGAGCAATCAGCCCCAGCATTTT
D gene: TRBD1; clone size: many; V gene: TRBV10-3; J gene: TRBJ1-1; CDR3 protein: CAISESQGGRMNTEAFF; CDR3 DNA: TGTGCCATCAGTGAGTCCCAGGGGGGCAGGATGAACACTGAAGCTTTCTTT
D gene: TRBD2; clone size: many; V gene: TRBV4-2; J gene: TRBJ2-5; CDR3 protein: CASSLFAAGVQATQYF; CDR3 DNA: TGTGCCAGCAGCCTCTTCGCAGCGGGGGTCCAGGCGACCCAGTACTTC
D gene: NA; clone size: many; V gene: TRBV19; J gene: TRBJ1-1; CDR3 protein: CASSRRGKVDAEAFF; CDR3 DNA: TGTGCCAGTAGCCGCCGGGGTAAGGTTGATGCTGAAGCTTTCTTT
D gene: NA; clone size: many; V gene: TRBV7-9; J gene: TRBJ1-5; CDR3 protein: CASSLQGTNNQPQHF; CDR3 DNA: TGTGCCAGCAGCTTACAGGGAACGAACAATCAGCCCCAGCATTTT
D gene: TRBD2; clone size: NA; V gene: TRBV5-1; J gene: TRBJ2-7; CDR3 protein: CASSLAAVAGGSTYEQYF; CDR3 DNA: TGCGCCAGCAGCTTGGCCGCGGTAGCGGGGGGGAGCACCTACGAGCAGTACTTC
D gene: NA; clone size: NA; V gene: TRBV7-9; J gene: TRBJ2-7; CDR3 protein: CASSSQGHSYEQYF; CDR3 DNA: TGTGCCAGCAGCAGCCAGGGTCACTCCTACGAGCAGTACTTC
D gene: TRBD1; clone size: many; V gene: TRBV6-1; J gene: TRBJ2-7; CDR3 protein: CASRGQGMGKQYF; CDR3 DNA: TGTGCCAGCAGGGGACAGGGGATGGGCAAGCAGTACTTC
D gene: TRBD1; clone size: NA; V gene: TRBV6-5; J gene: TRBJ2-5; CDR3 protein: CASSSPGQGMETQYF; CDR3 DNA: TGTGCCAGCAGTTCCCCAGGACAGGGGATGGAGACCCAGTACTTC
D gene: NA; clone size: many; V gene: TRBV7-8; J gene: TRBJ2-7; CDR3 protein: CASSLYSSSYEQYF; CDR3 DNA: TGTGCCAGCAGCTTATATAGCAGCTCCTACGAGCAGTACTTC
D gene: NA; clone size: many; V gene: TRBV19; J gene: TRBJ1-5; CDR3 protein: CASNTVGSNQPQHF; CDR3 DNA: TGTGCCAGTAACACGGTCGGGAGCAATCAGCCCCAGCATTTT
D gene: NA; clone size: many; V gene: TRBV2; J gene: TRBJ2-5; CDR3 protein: CASSESGPMKTQYF; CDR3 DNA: TGTGCCAGCAGTGAAAGCGGGCCAATGAAGACCCAGTACTTC
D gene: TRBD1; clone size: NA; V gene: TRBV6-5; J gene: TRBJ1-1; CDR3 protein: CASSYPGQGDANTEAFF; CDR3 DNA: TGTGCCAGCAGTTACCCGGGACAGGGGGACGCGAACACTGAAGCTTTCTTT
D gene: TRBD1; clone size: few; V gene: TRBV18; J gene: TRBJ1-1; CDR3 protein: CASSDRESTEAFF; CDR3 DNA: TGTGCCAGCTCAGACAGGGAGAGCACTGAAGCTTTCTTT
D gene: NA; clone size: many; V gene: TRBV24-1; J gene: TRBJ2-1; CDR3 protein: CATRKEETNDEQFF; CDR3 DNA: TGTGCCACCAGGAAGGAAGAGACAAACGATGAGCAGTTCTTC
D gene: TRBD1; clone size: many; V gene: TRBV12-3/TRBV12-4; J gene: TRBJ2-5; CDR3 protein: CASQGEGAKETQYF; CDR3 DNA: TGTGCCAGCCAAGGAGAGGGGGCGAAAGAGACCCAGTACTTC
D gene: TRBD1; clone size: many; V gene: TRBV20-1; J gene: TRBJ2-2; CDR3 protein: CSARDRDRLNTGELFF; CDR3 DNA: TGCAGTGCTAGAGATAGGGACAGGCTAAACACCGGGGAGCTGTTTTTT
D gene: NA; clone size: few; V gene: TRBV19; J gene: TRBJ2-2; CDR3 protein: CASSIDGTGELFF; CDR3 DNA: TGTGCCAGTAGTATAGATGGCACCGGGGAGCTGTTTTTT
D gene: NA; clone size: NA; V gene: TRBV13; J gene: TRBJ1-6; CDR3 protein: CASSSGHRRSYNSPLHF; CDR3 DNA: TGTGCCAGCAGCTCGGGACACCGCCGTTCCTATAATTCACCCCTCCACTTT
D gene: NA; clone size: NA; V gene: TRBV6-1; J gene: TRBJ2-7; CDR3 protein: CASRRRGQTSSYEQYF; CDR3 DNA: TGTGCCAGCAGGCGGAGGGGACAGACAAGCTCCTACGAGCAGTACTTC
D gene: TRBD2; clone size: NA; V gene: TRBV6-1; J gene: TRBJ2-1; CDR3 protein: CASNPAGGLSYNEQFF; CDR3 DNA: TGTGCCAGCAATCCCGCGGGGGGCCTCTCCTACAATGAGCAGTTCTTC
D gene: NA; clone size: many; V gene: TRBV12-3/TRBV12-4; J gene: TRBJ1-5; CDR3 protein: CASSPGQGWQPQHF; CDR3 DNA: TGTGCCAGCAGTCCCGGGCAGGGGTGGCAGCCCCAGCATTTT
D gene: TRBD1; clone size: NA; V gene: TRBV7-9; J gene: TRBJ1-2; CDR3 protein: CASSSVDRGNYGYTF; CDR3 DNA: TGTGCCAGCAGCTCGGTCGACAGGGGCAACTATGGCTACACCTTC
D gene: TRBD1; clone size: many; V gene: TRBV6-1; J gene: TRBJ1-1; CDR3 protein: CASSVLGQSNTEAFF; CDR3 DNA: TGTGCCAGCAGTGTTTTGGGACAGTCAAACACTGAAGCTTTCTTT
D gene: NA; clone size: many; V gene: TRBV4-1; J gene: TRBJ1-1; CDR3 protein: CASSQDARFEAFF; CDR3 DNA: TGCGCCAGCAGCCAAGATGCGAGGTTTGAAGCTTTCTTT
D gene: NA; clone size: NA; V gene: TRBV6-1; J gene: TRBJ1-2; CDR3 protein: CASSSQRANYGYTF; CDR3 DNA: TGTGCCAGCAGCTCTCAAAGGGCTAACTATGGCTACACCTTC
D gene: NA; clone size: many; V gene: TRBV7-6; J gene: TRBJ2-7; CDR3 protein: CATSPRAGYEQYF; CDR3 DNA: TGTGCCACCAGCCCCAGGGCCGGTTACGAGCAGTACTTC
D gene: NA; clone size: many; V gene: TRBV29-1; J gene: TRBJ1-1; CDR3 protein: CSVEGTAMNTEAFF; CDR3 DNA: TGCAGCGTTGAGGGTACGGCCATGAACACTGAAGCTTTCTTT
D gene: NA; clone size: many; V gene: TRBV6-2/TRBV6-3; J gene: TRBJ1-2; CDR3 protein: CASSYSNWGDSYGYTF; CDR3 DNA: TGTGCCAGCAGTTACTCGAATTGGGGGGACTCCTATGGCTACACCTTC
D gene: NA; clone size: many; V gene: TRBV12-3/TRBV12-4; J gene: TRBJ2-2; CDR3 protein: CASSHSTVNTGELFF; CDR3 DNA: TGTGCCAGCAGCCATTCTACAGTGAACACCGGGGAGCTGTTTTTT
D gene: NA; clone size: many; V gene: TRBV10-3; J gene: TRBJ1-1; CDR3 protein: CAISEGGAYTEAFF; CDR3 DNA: TGTGCCATCAGTGAAGGGGGGGCTTACACTGAAGCTTTCTTT
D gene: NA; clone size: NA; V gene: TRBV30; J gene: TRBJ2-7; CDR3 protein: CAWSDGYAEQYF; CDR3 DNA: TGTGCCTGGAGTGACGGCTACGCCGAGCAGTACTTC
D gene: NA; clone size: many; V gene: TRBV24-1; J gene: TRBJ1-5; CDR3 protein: CATKERANQPQHF; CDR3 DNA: TGTGCCACCAAGGAAAGGGCCAATCAGCCCCAGCATTTT
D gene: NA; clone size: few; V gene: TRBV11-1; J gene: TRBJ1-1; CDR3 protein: CASSPPLIGDRSNTEAFF; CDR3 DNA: TGTGCCAGCAGCCCACCTCTGATCGGAGATCGAAGCAACACTGAAGCTTTCTTT
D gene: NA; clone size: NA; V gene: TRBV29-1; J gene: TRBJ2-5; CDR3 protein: CSVEGQTGSETQYF; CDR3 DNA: TGCAGCGTGGAGGGACAGACTGGGTCAGAGACCCAGTACTTC
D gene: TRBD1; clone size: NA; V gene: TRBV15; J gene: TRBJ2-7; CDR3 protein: CATSMGQGSAYEQYF; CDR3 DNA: TGTGCCACCAGCATGGGACAGGGGAGCGCCTACGAGCAGTACTTC
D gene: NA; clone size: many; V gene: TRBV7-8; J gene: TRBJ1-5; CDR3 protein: CASSLSVGGSQPQHF; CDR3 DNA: TGTGCCAGCAGCTTAAGCGTTGGGGGCTCCCAGCCCCAGCATTTT
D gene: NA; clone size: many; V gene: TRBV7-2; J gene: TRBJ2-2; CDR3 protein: CASSLLVNTGELFF; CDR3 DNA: TGTGCCAGCAGCTTATTGGTGAACACCGGGGAGCTGTTTTTT
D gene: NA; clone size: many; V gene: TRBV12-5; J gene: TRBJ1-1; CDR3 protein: CASGLVLQRMMNTEAFF; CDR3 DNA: TGTGCTAGTGGTTTGGTACTTCAGAGGATGATGAACACTGAAGCTTTCTTT